Presented here are 12 T cell receptor beta chains from one specimen sequenced in a study of T cells in Graves' hyperthyroidism and ophthalmopathy. RNA transcripts gave rise to amplified TCR beta CDR3 regions. RT-PCR in the first round (using the HTBI primer set) targeted the TCR CDR3. Each CDR3 protein is one row after TCRdb ran MiXCR on the multiplex PCR reads. The sample has around 800,000 distinct CDR3 sequences; 35% to 40% are singletons. Sequencing was carried out using blood. The source of these receptors is a man aged 18-30 years with Graves' hyperthyroidism.

The chain links TRBV2 to TRBJ1-5; D is undetermined. The V gene lost 2 bases and the J gene lost 1 base, with 9 bases spanning the gap. CDR1 and CDR2 (germline): SNHLY, FYNNEI. The CDR3 is made up of 15 amino acids. The CDR3 reads CASSERRESNQPQHF. As DNA, the CDR3 is TGTGCCAGCAGTGAAAGAAGGGAAAGCAATCAGCCCCAGCATTTT.

There are a few counts of this clonotype. The chain carries TRBV5-1 and TRBJ1-1; no definite D call. This CDR3 is built from 16 residues. Germline assignment: CDR1 SGHRS and CDR2 YFSETQ. Trimming stripped 4 bases from V and 0 bases from J, with 16 bases between. The CDR3 sequence: CASSPDPQTVNTEAFF. For the CDR3, the DNA is TGCGCCAGCAGCCCCGACCCACAGACGGTGAACACTGAAGCTTTCTTT.

The CDR3 bases are TGTGCCAGCAAGCGGGGGGCGTTTCAAGAGACCCAGTACTTC. Translation gives CASKRGAFQETQYF. The rearrangement links TRBV9 to TRBJ2-5, with 9 bases identical to TRBD2. V was clipped by 6 bases and J by 2 bases; unmatched bases: 5. The CDR3 sequence is 14 residues long. Germline V gene lookup returns CDR1 SGDLS and CDR2 YYNGEE.

This clonotype occurred a few times. The J gene is TRBJ1-2, the V gene TRBV6-5; TRBD1 aligns across 10 bases. J lost 8 bases, V lost 10 bases, and 7 bases had no gene match. This CDR3 has 12 amino acids. The V gene's germline CDR1 is MNHEY and CDR2 SVGAGI. The CDR3 DNA reads as TGTGCCACAGGACAGGGGGGTGGCGGCTACACCTTC. It encodes CATGQGGGGYTF.

This chain links TRBV12-3 or TRBV12-4 with TRBJ2-2; 8 positions match TRBD1. J lost 6 bases, V lost 4 bases, and 7 bases had no gene match. The CDR3 length is 15 residues. This CDR3 reads CASSSTGALAGELFF. For the CDR3, the DNA is TGTGCCAGCAGTTCGACAGGGGCATTGGCCGGGGAGCTGTTTTTT.

Remarks on this clonotype: Just one base apart from a much larger clone, this may be a read error. The rearrangement joins TRBV2 to TRBJ1-5; 9 bases align to TRBD1. The CDR3 sequence is 15 residues long. Germline assignment: CDR1 SNHLY and CDR2 FYNNEI. V was pared by 10 bases and J by 4 bases, with 11 bases of the junction left unmatched. CDR3 in DNA: TGTGCCATCAGGAGGGCGACAGGGGGAAATCAGCCCCAGCATTTT. Translating gives CAIRRATGGNQPQHF.

This chain connects TRBV13 to TRBJ2-2, with D possibly called TRBD1 or TRBD2 (6 bases each). The CDR3 covers 16 residues. Trimming removed 3 bases at V and 4 bases at J, with 15 bases between. The germline gives CDR1 PRHDT, CDR2 FYEKMQ (reference sequence). DNA for the CDR3: TGTGCCAGCAGCTTGGAAGGGGGGCCGTTCACCGGGGAGCTGTTTTTT. It yields the protein CASSLEGGPFTGELFF.

The V call is TRBV29-1, the J call TRBJ1-2, with 7 positions matching TRBD1. Germline loops: CDR1 SQVTM, CDR2 ANQGSEA. The CDR3 is made up of 11 amino acids. The ends lost 8 bases at V and 3 bases at J; junction bases unmatched: 3. CDR3 loop: CSPDRDYGYTF. CDR3 coding DNA: TGCAGCCCTGACAGGGACTATGGCTACACCTTC.

This clonotype was picked up many times. The rearrangement links TRBV7-9 to TRBJ2-5; TRBD2 is a possible D gene (6 bases). CDR3 length: 15 residues. Germline assignment: CDR1 SEHNR and CDR2 FQNEAQ (reference sequence). Trimming removed 8 bases from V and 5 bases from J, with 21 bases in between. CDR3 amino acids: CASLRGMSLGETQYF. Written as DNA, the CDR3 is TGTGCCAGCCTACGCGGGATGAGTTTAGGGGAGACCCAGTACTTC. Full variable domain (rest looked up from reference TRBV7-9 and TRBJ2-5): DTGVSQNPRHKITKRGQNVTFRCDPISEHNRLYWYRQTLGQGPEFLTYFQNEAQLEKSRLLSDRFSAERPKGSFSTLEIQRTEQGDSAMYLCASLRGMSLGETQYFGPGTRLLVL.

This clonotype was recorded once. This chain uses TRBV12-3 or TRBV12-4 with TRBJ1-5, with TRBD1 matching over 7 bases. This CDR3 region has 18 residues. Unmatched junction bases numbered 17, after V lost 7 bases and J lost 2 bases. This chain's CDR3 is CASTKVPHRTGGNQPQHF. CDR3 nucleotides: TGTGCCAGCACCAAAGTGCCCCATCGGACAGGAGGCAATCAGCCCCAGCATTTT.

In this sample, this clonotype turned up many times. The rearrangement uses TRBV7-2 and TRBJ2-7; D is uncertain. The CDR3 runs 13 residues. V gave up 5 bases and J gave up 6 bases, with 14 bases separating them. The germline gives CDR1 SGHTA, CDR2 FQGNSA. For the CDR3, the DNA is TGTGCCAGCAGCCTAACACTCGGCGTCGAGCAGTACTTC. The encoded protein is CASSLTLGVEQYF.

V usage is TRBV7-8 and J usage is TRBJ2-7; D perhaps matches TRBD2 (6 bases). V lost 5 bases to trimming and J lost 5 bases, with 13 bases between them. The CDR3 has 13 amino acids. Germline values: CDR1 SGHVS, CDR2 FQNEAQ. The CDR3 coding sequence is TGTGCCAGCAGCGTGGGGGAGGTACACGAGCAGTACTTC. It translates to CASSVGEVHEQYF.